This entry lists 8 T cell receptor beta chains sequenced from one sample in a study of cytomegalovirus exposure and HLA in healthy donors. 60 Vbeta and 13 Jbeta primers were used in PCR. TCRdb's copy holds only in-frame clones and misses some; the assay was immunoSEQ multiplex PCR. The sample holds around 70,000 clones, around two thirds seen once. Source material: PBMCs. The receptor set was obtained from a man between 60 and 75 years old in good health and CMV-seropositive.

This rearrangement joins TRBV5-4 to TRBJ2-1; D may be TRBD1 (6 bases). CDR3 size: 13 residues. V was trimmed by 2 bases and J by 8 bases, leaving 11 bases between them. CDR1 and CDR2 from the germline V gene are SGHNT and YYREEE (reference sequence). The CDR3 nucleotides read TGTGCCAGCAGCTTCGGTGAGGGGGATGAGCAGTTCTTC. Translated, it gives CASSFGEGDEQFF. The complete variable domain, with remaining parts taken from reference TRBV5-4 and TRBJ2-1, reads ETGVTQSPTHLIKTRGQQVTLRCSSQSGHNTVSWYQQALGQGPQFIFQYYREEENGRGNFPPRFSGLQFPNYSSELNVNALELDDSALYLCASSFGEGDEQFFGPGTRLTVL.

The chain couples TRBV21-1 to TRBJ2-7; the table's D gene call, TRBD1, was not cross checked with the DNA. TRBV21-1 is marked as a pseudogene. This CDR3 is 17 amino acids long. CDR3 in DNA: TGTGCCAGCAGTGTTAGGAGACAGGGGGCGCATAGCTACGAGCAGTACTTC. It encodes CASSVRRQGAHSYEQYF.

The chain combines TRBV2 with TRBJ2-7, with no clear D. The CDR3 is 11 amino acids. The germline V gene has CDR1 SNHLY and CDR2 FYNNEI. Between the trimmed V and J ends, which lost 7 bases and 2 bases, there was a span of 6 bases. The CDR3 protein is CASTRAYEQYF. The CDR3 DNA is TGTGCCAGCACCCGAGCCTACGAGCAGTACTTC.

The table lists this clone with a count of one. Here the CDR3 reads CASSYQGAKAFF. CDR3 bases: TGTGCCAGCAGCTACCAGGGGGCCAAGGCTTTCTTT. The chain uses TRBV7-9 and TRBJ1-1; TRBD1 matches at 8 bases. Germline V gene data show CDR1 as SEHNR and CDR2 as FQNEAQ (reference sequence). The CDR3 consists of 12 residues. V lost 4 bases, J lost 11 bases, and 6 bases stayed unmatched.

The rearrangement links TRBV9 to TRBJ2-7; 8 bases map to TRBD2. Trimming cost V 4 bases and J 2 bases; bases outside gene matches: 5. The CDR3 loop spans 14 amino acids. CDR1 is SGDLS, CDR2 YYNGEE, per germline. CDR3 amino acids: CASSPRTSTYEQYF. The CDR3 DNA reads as TGTGCCAGCAGCCCCCGGACTAGCACCTACGAGCAGTACTTC.

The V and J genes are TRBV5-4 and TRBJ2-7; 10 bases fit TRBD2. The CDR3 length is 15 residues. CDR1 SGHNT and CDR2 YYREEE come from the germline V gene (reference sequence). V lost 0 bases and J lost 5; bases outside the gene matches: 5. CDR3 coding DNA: TGTGCCAGCAGCTTGGGAGCGGGAGGGCCCAACGAGCAGTACTTC. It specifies CASSLGAGGPNEQYF.

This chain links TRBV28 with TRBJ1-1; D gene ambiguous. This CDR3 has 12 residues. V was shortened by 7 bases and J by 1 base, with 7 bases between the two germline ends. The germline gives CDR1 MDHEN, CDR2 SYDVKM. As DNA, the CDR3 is TGTGCCAGCACCGAACAGAACACTGAAGCTTTCTTT. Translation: CASTEQNTEAFF.

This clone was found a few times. The CDR3 DNA reads as TGTGCCAGCAGTACTACGACAGGGGATAGCACAGATACGCAGTATTTT. It yields the protein CASSTTTGDSTDTQYF. The chain combines TRBV5-6 with TRBJ2-3; 8 nucleotides align to TRBD1. V gave up 5 bases and J gave up 0 bases; unmatched junction bases: 8. This CDR3 is 16 amino acids long. Germline CDR1 SGHDT, CDR2 YYEEEE.